The following is a T cell receptor (delta chain) sequence with its context. What it binds is unknown. The CDR3 runs 23 residues. Germline V CDR1 and CDR2: TSWWSYY, QGS. With 0 bases removed from V and 0 bases from J, the gap between germline ends came to 32 bases. This sample was taken from a study of Vδ1+ human thymocytes. Study conclusions and caveats: Thymic delta-chain repertoires held roughly 19% Vdelta2 sequences and few Vdelta3, despite high sort purity. In the thymus, TRG and TRD repertoires looked highly polyclonal with Gaussian CDR3 lengths.

Sequences come from RNA converted to cDNA by reverse transcription. The CDR3 regions were amplified by multiplex PCR from V-gene primers to a constant-region primer. TCRdb redid clone calling on the multiplex PCR reads using CATT. The profile shows over 65,000 delta-chain clones, around 35% of them singletons. This chain joins TRDV1 and TRDJ1; D possibly uses TRDD2 or TRDD3 (7 bases each). This clonotype originated in a boy under two years old who had congenital heart surgery. The sample taken for sequencing was Vdelta1+ gamma-delta thymocytes from the thymus. Subset noted: FACS-sorted CD3+ TCRalphabeta- TCRVdelta1+ TCRVdelta2- thymocytes. CDR3 amino acids: CALGELRLPKRLRTGDHTDKLIF. The CDR3 coding sequence is TGTGCTCTTGGGGAACTAAGACTTCCTAAACGGCTCCGTACTGGGGATCACACCGATAAACTCATCTTT.